The 8 T cell receptor beta chains below come from one sample, sequenced in a study of T cell responses to AZD1222 COVID-19 vaccine. Data came from immunoSEQ multiplex PCR; TCRdb stores just in-frame clones and leaves some out. The data show some 140,000 clones, 70% to 90% seen once. The specimen comprised peripheral blood, sampled on day 0 of AZD1222 vaccination. These receptors came from an adult in good health.

The chain carries TRBV12-3 or TRBV12-4 and TRBJ1-1; D unclear. The CDR3 has 13 amino acids. V was cut by 6 bases and J by 5 bases, with 13 bases left in between. The CDR3 loop is CASSSSMGTEAFF. CDR3 in DNA: TGTGCCAGCAGCTCATCGATGGGGACTGAAGCTTTCTTT.

The CDR3: CASSLEARAAYNEQFF. The CDR3, as DNA: TGTGCCAGCAGCTTAGAGGCAAGGGCGGCCTACAATGAGCAGTTCTTC. This chain joins TRBV7-9 and TRBJ2-1; D gene ambiguous. V dropped 1 base and J dropped 2 bases, with 12 bases sitting between them. Per the germline V gene, CDR1 is SEHNR and CDR2 is FQNEAQ (reference sequence). This CDR3 is built from 16 residues.

CDR3 nucleotide sequence: TGTGCCAGCAGTGATGGACGGGGCAATTCACCCCTCCACTTT. Its protein product is CASSDGRGNSPLHF. V gene TRBV6-1 combines with J gene TRBJ1-6, with D perhaps TRBD1 (5 bases). This CDR3 has 14 amino acids. Per germline, CDR1 MNHNS and CDR2 SASEGT. Trimming pared 3 bases from V and 7 bases from J, leaving 10 bases between.

V gene TRBV9 combines with J gene TRBJ1-1; D gene ambiguous. Trimming stripped 1 base from V and 4 bases from J, with 14 bases between. Germline CDR1 is SGDLS and CDR2 is YYNGEE. This CDR3 has 15 amino acids. The CDR3 spells CASSVNSLVATEAFF. CDR3 nucleotide sequence: TGTGCCAGCAGCGTAAACAGTTTGGTGGCCACTGAAGCTTTCTTT.

Here the CDR3 reads CASSQDGGGSFRTEAFF. DNA for the CDR3: TGTGCCAGCAGCCAAGACGGGGGGGGCAGTTTTCGGACTGAAGCTTTCTTT. The chain has TRBV3-1 (or the pseudogene TRBV3-2) and TRBJ1-1; tentative D call: TRBD1 (6 bases). This CDR3 is built from 17 residues. Germline V CDR1 and CDR2: LGHDT, YNNKEL (reference sequence). Trimming removed 0 bases at V and 5 bases at J, with 19 bases between.

The rearrangement joins TRBV3-1 (or the pseudogene TRBV3-2) to TRBJ1-1; D remains ambiguous. The germline V gene encodes CDR1 LGHDT and CDR2 YNNKEL (reference sequence). The CDR3 sequence is 16 residues long. The germline V and J ends were trimmed by 4 bases and 4 bases, with 19 bases remaining between them. CDR3 loop: CASSRESREIPTEAFF. As DNA, the CDR3 is TGTGCCAGCAGCCGAGAGTCCCGGGAGATCCCCACTGAAGCTTTCTTT.

The rearrangement uses TRBV5-4 and TRBJ2-7; D unclear. CDR1 SGHNT and CDR2 YYREEE come from the germline V gene (reference sequence). Trimming took off 2 bases at V and 3 bases at J, with 9 bases between the two ends. The CDR3 spans 13 residues. The CDR3 nucleotides are TGTGCCAGCAGCTTACGGCCTAACTACGAGCAGTACTTC. Its protein is CASSLRPNYEQYF.

The J gene is TRBJ2-2, the V gene TRBV6-4; D unresolved. Trimming took off 3 bases at V and 4 bases at J, with 9 bases between the two ends. The CDR3 totals 14 residues. The germline CDR1 and CDR2 sequences are MRHNA and SNTAGT. Here the CDR3 reads CASSEAPGTGELFF. CDR3 coding DNA: TGTGCCAGCAGTGAAGCCCCCGGCACCGGGGAGCTGTTTTTT.